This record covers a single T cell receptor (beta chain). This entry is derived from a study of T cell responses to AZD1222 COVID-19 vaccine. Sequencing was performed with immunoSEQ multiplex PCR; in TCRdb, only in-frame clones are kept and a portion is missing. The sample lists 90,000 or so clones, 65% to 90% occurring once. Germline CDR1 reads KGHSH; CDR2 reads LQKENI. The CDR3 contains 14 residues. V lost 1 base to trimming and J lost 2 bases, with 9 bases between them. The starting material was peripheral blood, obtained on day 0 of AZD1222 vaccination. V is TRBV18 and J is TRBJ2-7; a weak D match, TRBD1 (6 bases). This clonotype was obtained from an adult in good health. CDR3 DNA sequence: TGTGCCAGCTCACCACGGGACACAGCCTACGAGCAGTACTTC. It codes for CASSPRDTAYEQYF. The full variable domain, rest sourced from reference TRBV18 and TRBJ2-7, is NAGVMQNPRHLVRRRGQEARLRCSPMKGHSHVYWYRQLPEEGLKFMVYLQKENIIDESGMPKERFSAEFPKEGPSILRIQQVVRGDSAAYFCASSPRDTAYEQYFGPGTRLTVT.